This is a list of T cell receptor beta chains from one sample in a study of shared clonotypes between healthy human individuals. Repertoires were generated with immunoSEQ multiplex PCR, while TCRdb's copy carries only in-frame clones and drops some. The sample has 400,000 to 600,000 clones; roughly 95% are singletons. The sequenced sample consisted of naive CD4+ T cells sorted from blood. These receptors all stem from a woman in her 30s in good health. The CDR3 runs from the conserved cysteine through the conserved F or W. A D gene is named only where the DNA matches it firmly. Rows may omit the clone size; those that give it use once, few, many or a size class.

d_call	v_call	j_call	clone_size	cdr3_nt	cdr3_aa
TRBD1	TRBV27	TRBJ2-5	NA	TGTGCCACTTCAACTCACAGGGGGCCGGGAGTGACCCAGTACTTC	CATSTHRGPGVTQYF
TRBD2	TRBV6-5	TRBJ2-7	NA	TGTGCCAGCAGTTACGAGACTAGCGGGGGATACGAGCAGTACTTC	CASSYETSGGYEQYF
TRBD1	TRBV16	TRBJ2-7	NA	TGTGCCAGCAGCAGCCAACAGGGGGCCTACGAGCAGTACTTC	CASSSQQGAYEQYF
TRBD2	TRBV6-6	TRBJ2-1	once	TGTGCCAGCGGGAGCGGGAGTCTTTACAATGAGCAGTTCTTC	CASGSGSLYNEQFF
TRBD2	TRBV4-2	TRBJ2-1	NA	TGTGCCAGCAGCCCCCTAGCGGGAGGATACAATGAGCAGTTCTTC	CASSPLAGGYNEQFF
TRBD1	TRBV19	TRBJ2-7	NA	TGTGCCAGTAGTGTCCGGGACAGTTCCTACGAGCAGTACTTC	CASSVRDSSYEQYF
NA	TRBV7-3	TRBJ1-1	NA	TGTGCCAGCAGCACAAACAAGAACACTGAAGCTTTCTTT	CASSTNKNTEAFF
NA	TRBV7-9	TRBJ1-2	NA	TGTGCCAGCAGCGATTTGGGCGGCGGTTATGGCTACACCTTC	CASSDLGGGYGYTF
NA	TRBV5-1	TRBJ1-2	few	TGCGCCAGCAGCTTGGACGGTAACTATGGCTACACCTTC	CASSLDGNYGYTF
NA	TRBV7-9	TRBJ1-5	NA	TGTGCCAGCCGGGGGTCGGGCGGGGGTCAGCCCCAGCATTTT	CASRGSGGGQPQHF
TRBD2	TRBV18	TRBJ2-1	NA	TGTGCCAGCTCCCGAGGACTAGCGGGGGACAATGAGCAGTTCTTC	CASSRGLAGDNEQFF
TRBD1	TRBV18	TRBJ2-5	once	TGTGCCAGCTCACCCGGGACAGGGGGCACGGGAGAGACCCAGTACTTC	CASSPGTGGTGETQYF
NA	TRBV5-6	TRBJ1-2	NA	TGTGCCAGCAGCTTGGAGGGGGGATTAGTGGGCTACACCTTC	CASSLEGGLVGYTF
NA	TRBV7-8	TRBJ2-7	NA	TGTGCCAGCAGCTTAGTAGAAACCTACGAGCAGTACTTC	CASSLVETYEQYF
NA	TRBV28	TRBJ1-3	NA	TGTGCCAGCAGTTTAAGCAGGGCTGGAAACACCATATATTTT	CASSLSRAGNTIYF
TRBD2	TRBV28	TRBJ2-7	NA	TGTGCCAGCAGTCCCCGGGGGACTAGCGGGAGGCCCCCCTACGAGCAGTACTTC	CASSPRGTSGRPPYEQYF
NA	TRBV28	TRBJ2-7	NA	TGTGCCAGCAGTTCCCCTCCGGACAGCTCCTACGAGCAGTACTTC	CASSSPPDSSYEQYF
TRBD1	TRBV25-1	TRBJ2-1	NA	TGTGCCAGCAGTGGAGCCGGGACAGGGGCTAGTGAGCAGTTCTTC	CASSGAGTGASEQFF
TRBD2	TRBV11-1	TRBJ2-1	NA	TGTGCCAGCAGCGAAGGGACTAGCGGGAGGGCCAAGAATGAGCAGTTCTTC	CASSEGTSGRAKNEQFF
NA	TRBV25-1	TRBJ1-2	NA	TGTGCCAGCAGTTTCGCAGGAGTCTATGGCTACACCTTC	CASSFAGVYGYTF
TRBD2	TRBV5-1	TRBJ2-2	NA	TGCGCCAGCAGCTTGGAGGGCGGGAGAAACACCGGGGAGCTGTTTTTT	CASSLEGGRNTGELFF
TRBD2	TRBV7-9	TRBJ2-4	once	TGTGCCAGCAGCTTAGTCGCCAGCGGGAAGGTTGTCAAAAACATTCAGTACTTC	CASSLVASGKVVKNIQYF
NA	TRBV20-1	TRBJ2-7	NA	TGCAGTGCTAGGAGCTCCTACGAGCAGTACTTC	CSARSSYEQYF
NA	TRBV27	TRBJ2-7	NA	TGTGCCAGCAGCCGAGAGACAGGCGTCAACTACGAGCAGTACTTC	CASSRETGVNYEQYF
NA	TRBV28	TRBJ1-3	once	TGTGCCAGCAGCCCCTCAAAAGGCTCTGGAAACACCATATATTTT	CASSPSKGSGNTIYF
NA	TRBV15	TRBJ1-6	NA	TGTGCCACCAGCAAACGGGAGCCTAATTCACCCCTCCACTTT	CATSKREPNSPLHF
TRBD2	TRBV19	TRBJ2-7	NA	TGTGCCAGTAGCGGACTAGCGCGATCCTACGAGCAGTACTTC	CASSGLARSYEQYF
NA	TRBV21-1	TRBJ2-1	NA	TGTGCCAGCAGCAAAGGGATGGACGAGAGCTCCTACAATGAGCAGTTCTTC	CASSKGMDESSYNEQFF
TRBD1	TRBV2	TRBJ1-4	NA	TGTGCCAGCCACAGGGGAGGGGGTGAAAAACTGTTTTTT	CASHRGGGEKLFF
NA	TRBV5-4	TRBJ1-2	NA	TGTGCCAGCAGCTCTGGACGGATCCCTAACTATGGCTACACCTTC	CASSSGRIPNYGYTF
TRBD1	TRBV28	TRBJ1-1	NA	TGTGCCAGCAGTTCAGGGGGCAGGTACACTGAAGCTTTCTTT	CASSSGGRYTEAFF
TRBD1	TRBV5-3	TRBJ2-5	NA	TGTGCCAGAAGCCCCCGACAGGGAGCGCAACAAGAGACCCAGTACTTC	CARSPRQGAQQETQYF
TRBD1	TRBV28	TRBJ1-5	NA	TGTGCCAGCAATTTTTGGCTAGGGACAGGTGGTACTGGGAGCAATCAGCCCCAGCATTTT	CASNFWLGTGGTGSNQPQHF
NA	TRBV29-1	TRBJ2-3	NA	TGCAGCGTCGCCATTTCCACAGATACGCAGTATTTT	CSVAISTDTQYF
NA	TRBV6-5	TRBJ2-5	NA	TGTGCCAGCAGCCCCCCTGGGGACGAGACCCAGTACTTC	CASSPPGDETQYF
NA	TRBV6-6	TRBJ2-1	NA	TGTGCCAGCAGTTACAGGGCAGGGCCCTACAATGAGCAGTTCTTC	CASSYRAGPYNEQFF
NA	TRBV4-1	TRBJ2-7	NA	TGCGCCAGCAGCCAAGATACCTACGAGCAGTACTTC	CASSQDTYEQYF
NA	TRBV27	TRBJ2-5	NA	TGTGCCAGCAGTTTATCGGGGGGCCAGCAGTACTTC	CASSLSGGQQYF
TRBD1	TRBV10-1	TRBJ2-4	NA	TGCGCCAGCAGTGATCACAGGGGGAAAAACATTCAGTACTTC	CASSDHRGKNIQYF